Each of the 8 T cell receptor beta chains below was sequenced from the same sample in a study of OX40 agonist ivuxolimab in advanced cancers. Produced via immunoSEQ multiplex PCR; TCRdb's table is partial and in-frame only. The repertoire has fewer than 80,000 clones, 70% to 90% of them found once; the top ten carry around 5.1%. The sample consisted of CD4+ or CD8+ T cells sorted from blood, taken in a trial of the OX40 agonist ivuxolimab. All receptors come from an adult with an advanced solid tumor such as melanoma, head and neck, liver or kidney cancer.

The genes are TRBV19 and TRBJ2-2; D is possibly TRBD1 or TRBD2 (5 bases each). Germline V gives CDR1 LNHDA, CDR2 SQIVND (reference sequence). The CDR3 contains 16 residues. The germline V and J ends were trimmed by 6 bases and 2 bases, with 16 bases remaining between them. The CDR3 nucleotides are TGTGCCAGTAGGCGGCAACGGGGCGAAAACACCGGGGAGCTGTTTTTT. Translating gives CASRRQRGENTGELFF.

The rearrangement joins TRBV7-2 to TRBJ2-3, with 7 bases identical to TRBD2. Trimming removed 1 base from V and 4 bases from J; junction bases left unmatched: 5. The germline V gene encodes CDR1 SGHTA and CDR2 FQGNSA. The CDR3 has 15 amino acids. CDR3 bases: TGTGCCAGCAGCTTAGACGGGGGGTCCGCAGATACGCAGTATTTT. This codes for CASSLDGGSADTQYF. Full variable domain (rest looked up from reference TRBV7-2 and TRBJ2-3): GAGVSQSPSNKVTEKGKDVELRCDPISGHTALYWYRQSLGQGLEFLIYFQGNSAPDKSGLPSDRFSAERTGGSVSTLTIQRTQQEDSAVYLCASSLDGGSADTQYFGPGTRLTVL.

V is TRBV6-5 and J is TRBJ1-1, with D possibly TRBD1 on 5 matching bases. Trimming shortened V by 7 bases and J by 5 bases, and 17 bases separated the two germline ends. CDR1 and CDR2 from the germline V gene are MNHEY and SVGAGI. The CDR3 extends over 14 amino acids. The CDR3 nucleotides are TGTGCCAGCATTTCCCCCGGGGAGGGGACTGAAGCTTTCTTT. This codes for CASISPGEGTEAFF.

This sequence joins TRBV5-1 and TRBJ2-3, with 12 bases matching TRBD2. This CDR3 contains 17 residues. Unmatched junction bases numbered 7, after V lost 0 bases and J lost 5 bases. CDR1 is SGHRS, CDR2 YFSETQ, per germline. Written as DNA, the CDR3 is TGCGCCAGCAGCTTGGGACTAGCGGGAGTTATCATAGATACGCAGTATTTT. Its protein is CASSLGLAGVIIDTQYF. The full variable domain, completed using reference TRBV5-1 and TRBJ2-3, is KAGVTQTPRYLIKTRGQQVTLSCSPISGHRSVSWYQQTPGQGLQFLFEYFSETQRNKGNFPGRFSGRQFSNSRSEMNVSTLELGDSALYLCASSLGLAGVIIDTQYFGPGTRLTVL.

CDR3 sequence (DNA): TGTGCCAGCAGCGTACTAGCGGGAGGTTTATACGAGCAGTACTTC. Amino acids: CASSVLAGGLYEQYF. The chain carries TRBV5-6 and TRBJ2-7, with 12 bases lining up with TRBD2. V shed 4 bases and J 4 bases; nucleotides not matched to a gene: 6. The CDR3 is 15 residues long. In germline, CDR1 is SGHDT, CDR2 YYEEEE.

This chain links TRBV19 with TRBJ1-1; D remains ambiguous. CDR1 and CDR2 from the germline V gene are LNHDA and SQIVND (reference sequence). V lost 6 bases to trimming and J lost 4 bases, with 15 bases between them. The CDR3 runs 14 residues. The CDR3 DNA reads TGTGCCAGTAGCCCTAGCGGGTGGGGCACTGAAGCTTTCTTT. Residues: CASSPSGWGTEAFF.

The rearrangement joins TRBV5-1 to TRBJ1-2; 7 bases line up with TRBD1. From germline, CDR1 is SGHRS and CDR2 YFSETQ. V trimming: 4 bases; J trimming: 5 bases; junction bases outside the gene matches: 8. This CDR3 contains 14 residues. CDR3 loop: CASSPGTALYGYTF. For the CDR3, the DNA is TGCGCCAGCAGCCCGGGGACAGCCCTATATGGCTACACCTTC.

The rearrangement joins TRBV27 to TRBJ1-2, with D perhaps matching TRBD1 (5 bases). Germline CDR1 reads MNHEY; CDR2 reads SMNVEV (reference sequence). Trimming cost V 3 bases and J 6 bases, with 14 bases left between them. The CDR3 covers 14 residues. The CDR3 DNA reads as TGTGCCAGCAGTTTGGCCGGGACGGCGGATGGCTACACCTTC. Protein product: CASSLAGTADGYTF.